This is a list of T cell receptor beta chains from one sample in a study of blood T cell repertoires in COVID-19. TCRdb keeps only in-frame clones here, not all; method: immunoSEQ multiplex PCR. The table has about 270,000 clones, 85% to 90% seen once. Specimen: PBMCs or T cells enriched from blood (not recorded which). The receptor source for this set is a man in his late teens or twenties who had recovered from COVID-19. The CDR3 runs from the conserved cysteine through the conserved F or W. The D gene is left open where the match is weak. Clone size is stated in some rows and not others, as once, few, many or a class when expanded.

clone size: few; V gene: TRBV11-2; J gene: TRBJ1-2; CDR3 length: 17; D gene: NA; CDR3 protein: CASRSLGLQRTSYGYTF; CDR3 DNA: TGTGCCAGCCGCTCGTTAGGCCTACAGCGGACCTCATATGGCTACACCTTC
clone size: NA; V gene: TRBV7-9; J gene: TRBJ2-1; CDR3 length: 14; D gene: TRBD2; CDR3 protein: CASSPPTSGNGQFF; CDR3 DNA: TGTGCCAGCAGCCCCCCGACTAGCGGAAACGGGCAGTTCTTC
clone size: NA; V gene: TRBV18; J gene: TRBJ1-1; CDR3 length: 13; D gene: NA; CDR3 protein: CASSRDRYTEAFF; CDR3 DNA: TGTGCCAGCTCACGAGACAGGTATACTGAAGCTTTCTTT
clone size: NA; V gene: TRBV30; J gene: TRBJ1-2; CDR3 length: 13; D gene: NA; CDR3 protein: CAWSIGTDYGYTF; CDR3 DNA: TGTGCCTGGAGTATTGGGACTGATTATGGCTACACCTTC
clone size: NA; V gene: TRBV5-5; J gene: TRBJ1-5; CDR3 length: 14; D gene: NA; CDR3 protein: CASSLGGGREAQHF; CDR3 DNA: TGTGCCAGCAGCTTAGGAGGAGGGCGGGAGGCCCAGCATTTT
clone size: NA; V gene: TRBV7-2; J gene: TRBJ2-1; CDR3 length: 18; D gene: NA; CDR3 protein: CASSLLSSGSLSYNEQFF; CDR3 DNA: TGTGCCAGCAGCCTCTTATCGTCCGGGAGCCTCTCCTACAATGAGCAGTTCTTC
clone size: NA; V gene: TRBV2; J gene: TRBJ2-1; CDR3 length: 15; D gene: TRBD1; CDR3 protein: CASRTDRGSYNEQFF; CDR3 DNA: TGTGCCAGCAGGACCGACAGGGGGTCCTACAATGAGCAGTTCTTC
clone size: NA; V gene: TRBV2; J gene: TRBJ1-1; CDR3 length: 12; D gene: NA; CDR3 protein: CASSFRTTEAFF; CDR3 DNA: TGTGCCAGCAGCTTCAGGACAACCGAAGCTTTCTTT
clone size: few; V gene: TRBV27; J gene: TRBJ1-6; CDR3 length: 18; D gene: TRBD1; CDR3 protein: CASRARDRGTKGDSPLHF; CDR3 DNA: TGTGCCAGCAGGGCACGGGACAGGGGGACCAAAGGTGATTCACCCCTCCACTTT
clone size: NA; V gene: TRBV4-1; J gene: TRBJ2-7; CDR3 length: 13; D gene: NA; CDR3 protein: CASSPGVSYEQYF; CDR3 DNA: TGCGCCAGCAGCCCAGGGGTCTCCTACGAGCAGTACTTC
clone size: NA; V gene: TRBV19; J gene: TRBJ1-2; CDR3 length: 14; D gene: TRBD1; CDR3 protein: CASKQGALNYGYTF; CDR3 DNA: TGTGCCAGTAAACAGGGGGCGTTAAACTATGGCTACACCTTC
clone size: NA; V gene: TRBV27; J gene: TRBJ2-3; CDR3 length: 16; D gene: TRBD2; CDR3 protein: CASSLLAGASTDTQYF; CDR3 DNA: TGTGCCAGCAGTTTACTAGCGGGGGCGAGCACAGATACGCAGTATTTT
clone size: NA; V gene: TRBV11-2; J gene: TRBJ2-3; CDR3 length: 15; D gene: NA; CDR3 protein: CASNTGHTLGDTQYF; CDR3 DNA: TGTGCCAGCAACACGGGACACACCCTGGGAGATACGCAGTATTTT
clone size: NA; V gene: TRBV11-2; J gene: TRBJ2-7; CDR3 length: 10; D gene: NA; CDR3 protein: CARLGGEQYF; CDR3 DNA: TGTGCCCGACTTGGAGGGGAGCAGTACTTC
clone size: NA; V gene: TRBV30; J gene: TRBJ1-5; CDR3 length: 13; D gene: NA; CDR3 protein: CAWAGYREQPQHF; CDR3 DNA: TGTGCCTGGGCTGGGTACAGGGAACAGCCCCAGCATTTT
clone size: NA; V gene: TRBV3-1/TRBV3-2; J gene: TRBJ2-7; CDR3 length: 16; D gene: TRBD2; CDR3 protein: CASSGHRTSGTYEQYF; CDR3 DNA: TGTGCCAGCAGCGGGCATCGGACTAGCGGAACCTACGAGCAGTACTTC
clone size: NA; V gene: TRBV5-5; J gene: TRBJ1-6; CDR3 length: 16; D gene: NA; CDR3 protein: CASTLDRAQAYSPLHF; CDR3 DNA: TGTGCCAGCACCTTAGACCGAGCCCAGGCCTATTCACCCCTCCACTTT
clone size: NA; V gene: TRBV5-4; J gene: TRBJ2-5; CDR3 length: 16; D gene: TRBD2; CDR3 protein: CASSLGVAGGQETQYF; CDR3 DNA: TGTGCCAGCAGCTTGGGGGTAGCGGGAGGTCAAGAGACCCAGTACTTC
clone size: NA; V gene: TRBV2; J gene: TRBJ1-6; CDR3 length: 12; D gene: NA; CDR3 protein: CASSEEDSPLHF; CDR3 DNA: TGTGCCAGCAGTGAGGAGGATTCACCCCTCCACTTT
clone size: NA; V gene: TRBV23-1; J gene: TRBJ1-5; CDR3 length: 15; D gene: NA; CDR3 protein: CASIQTGKRPQPQHF; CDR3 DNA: TGCGCCAGCATACAAACAGGGAAACGTCCCCAGCCCCAGCATTTT
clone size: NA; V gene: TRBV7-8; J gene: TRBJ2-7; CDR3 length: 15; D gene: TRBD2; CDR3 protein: CASSQGLGLSYEQYF; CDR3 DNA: TGTGCCAGCAGCCAGGGACTAGGATTATCCTACGAGCAGTACTTC
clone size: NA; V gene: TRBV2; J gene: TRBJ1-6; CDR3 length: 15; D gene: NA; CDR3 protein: CASSPMTAPGSPLHF; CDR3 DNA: TGTGCCAGCAGCCCCATGACTGCGCCGGGTTCACCCCTCCACTTT
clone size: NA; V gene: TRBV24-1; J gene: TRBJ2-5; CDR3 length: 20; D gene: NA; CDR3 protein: CATSDLVGSNRDNLLETQYF; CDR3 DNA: TGTGCCACCAGTGATCTCGTCGGATCAAACCGGGACAACCTGCTAGAGACCCAGTACTTC
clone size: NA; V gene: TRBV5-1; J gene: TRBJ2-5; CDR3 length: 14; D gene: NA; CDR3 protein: CASSDTSGGETQYF; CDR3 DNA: TGCGCCAGCAGCGATACTTCCGGGGGAGAGACCCAGTACTTC
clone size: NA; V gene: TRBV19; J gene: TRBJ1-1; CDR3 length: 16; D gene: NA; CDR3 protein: CASSIGWGGKNTEAFF; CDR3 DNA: TGTGCCAGTAGTATAGGATGGGGCGGGAAGAACACTGAAGCTTTCTTT
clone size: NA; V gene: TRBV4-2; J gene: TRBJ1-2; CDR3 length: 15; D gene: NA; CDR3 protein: CASSLRVTGESGYTF; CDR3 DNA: TGTGCCAGCAGCCTACGAGTGACAGGAGAGAGCGGCTACACCTTC
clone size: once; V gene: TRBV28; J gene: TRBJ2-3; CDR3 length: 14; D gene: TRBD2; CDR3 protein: CASSWAGGPDTQYF; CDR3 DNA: TGTGCCAGCAGTTGGGCGGGGGGCCCAGATACGCAGTATTTT
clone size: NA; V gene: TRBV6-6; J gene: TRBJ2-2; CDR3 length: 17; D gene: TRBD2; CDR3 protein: CASSPGLARGSVGELFF; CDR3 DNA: TGTGCCAGCAGTCCGGGACTAGCGCGAGGGAGTGTCGGGGAGCTGTTTTTT
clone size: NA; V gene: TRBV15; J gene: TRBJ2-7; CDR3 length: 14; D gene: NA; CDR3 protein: CATSLQGGVYEQYF; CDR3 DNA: TGTGCCACCAGTCTCCAAGGGGGGGTATACGAGCAGTACTTC
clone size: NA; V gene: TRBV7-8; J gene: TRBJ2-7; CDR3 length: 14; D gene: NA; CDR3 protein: CASSLRREPYEQYF; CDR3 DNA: TGTGCCAGCAGCTTAAGGAGGGAGCCCTACGAGCAGTACTTC
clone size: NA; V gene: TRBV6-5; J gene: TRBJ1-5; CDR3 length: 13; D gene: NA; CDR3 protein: CASGDSSNQPQHF; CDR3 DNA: TGTGCCAGCGGAGACAGTAGCAATCAGCCCCAGCATTTT
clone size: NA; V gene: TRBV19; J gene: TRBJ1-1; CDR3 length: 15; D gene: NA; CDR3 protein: CASSIGRGYNTEAFF; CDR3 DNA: TGTGCCAGTAGTATCGGCAGGGGTTATAACACTGAAGCTTTCTTT
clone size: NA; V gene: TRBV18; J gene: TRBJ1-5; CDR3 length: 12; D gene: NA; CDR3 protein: CASSRYDQPQHF; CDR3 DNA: TGTGCCAGCTCACGCTACGATCAGCCCCAGCATTTT
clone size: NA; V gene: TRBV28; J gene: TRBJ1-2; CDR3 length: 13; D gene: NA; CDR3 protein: CASSLYTGSGYTF; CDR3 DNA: TGTGCCAGCAGTTTATATACAGGGTCGGGCTACACCTTC
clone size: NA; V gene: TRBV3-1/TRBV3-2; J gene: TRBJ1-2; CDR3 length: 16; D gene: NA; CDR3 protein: CASSQESGPGGYGYTF; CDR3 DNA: TGTGCCAGCAGCCAAGAGTCTGGCCCGGGTGGTTATGGCTACACCTTC
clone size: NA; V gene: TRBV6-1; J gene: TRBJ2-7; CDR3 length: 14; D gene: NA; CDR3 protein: CASSEDRELGEQYF; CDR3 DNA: TGTGCCAGCAGTGAAGACAGGGAATTAGGCGAGCAGTACTTC
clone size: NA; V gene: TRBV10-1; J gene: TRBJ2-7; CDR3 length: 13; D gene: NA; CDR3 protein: CASSEMRVYEQYF; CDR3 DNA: TGCGCCAGCAGTGAGATGAGGGTCTACGAGCAGTACTTC